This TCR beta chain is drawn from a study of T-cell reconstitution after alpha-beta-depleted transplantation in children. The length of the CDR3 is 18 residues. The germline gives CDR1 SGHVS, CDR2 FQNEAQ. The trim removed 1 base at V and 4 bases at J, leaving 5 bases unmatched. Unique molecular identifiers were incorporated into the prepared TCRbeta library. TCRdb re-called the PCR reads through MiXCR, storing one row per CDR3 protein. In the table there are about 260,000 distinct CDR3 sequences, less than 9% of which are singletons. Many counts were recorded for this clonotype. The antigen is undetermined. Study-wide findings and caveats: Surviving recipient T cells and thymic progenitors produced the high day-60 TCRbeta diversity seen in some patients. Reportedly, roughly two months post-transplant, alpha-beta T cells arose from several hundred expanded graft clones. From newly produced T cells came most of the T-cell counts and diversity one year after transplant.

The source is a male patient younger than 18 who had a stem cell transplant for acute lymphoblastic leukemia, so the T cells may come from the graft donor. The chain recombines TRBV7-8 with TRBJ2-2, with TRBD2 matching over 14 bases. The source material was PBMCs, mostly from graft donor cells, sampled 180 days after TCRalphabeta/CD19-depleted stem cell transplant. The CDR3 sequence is CASSLGLAGGQSTGELFF. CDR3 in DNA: TGTGCCAGCAGCTTAGGACTAGCGGGGGGGCAGAGCACCGGGGAGCTGTTTTTT. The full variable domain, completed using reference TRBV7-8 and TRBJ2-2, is GAGVSQSPRYKVAKRGQDVALRCDPISGHVSLFWYQQALGQGPEFLTYFQNEAQLDKSGLPSDRFFAERPEGSVSTLKIQRTQQEDSAVYLCASSLGLAGGQSTGELFFGEGSRLTVL.